The rows below give T cell receptor beta chains drawn from one sample of a study of blood T cell repertoires in COVID-19. Assay: immunoSEQ multiplex PCR; the TCRdb copy retains only in-frame clones and omits some. The sample has roughly 62,000 clones, around 81% seen once. The sequenced sample consisted of peripheral blood. These receptors came from an elderly man with COVID-19, enrolled during active disease. Each CDR3 is given with its conserved first and last residue. Fields, in order: clone size, D gene, J gene, V gene, CDR3 protein, CDR3 DNA. D genes are given only for firm matches. Part of the rows lack a size; the others show once, few, many or a class for expanded clones.

clone size: NA; D gene: TRBD2; J gene: TRBJ2-5; V gene: TRBV5-8; CDR3 protein: CASSLGLAGDQETQYF; CDR3 DNA: TGTGCCAGCAGCTTGGGACTAGCGGGGGATCAAGAGACCCAGTACTTC
clone size: NA; D gene: TRBD1; J gene: TRBJ1-3; V gene: TRBV5-4; CDR3 protein: CASSLGGQIGNTIYF; CDR3 DNA: TGTGCCAGCAGCTTGGGGGGACAGATTGGAAACACCATATATTTT
clone size: NA; D gene: NA; J gene: TRBJ1-4; V gene: TRBV5-1; CDR3 protein: CASSVSGTSRSNEKLFF; CDR3 DNA: TGCGCCAGCAGCGTTTCCGGGACATCAAGATCTAATGAAAAACTGTTTTTT
clone size: NA; D gene: NA; J gene: TRBJ2-1; V gene: TRBV4-1; CDR3 protein: CASSQEELQSYNEQFF; CDR3 DNA: TGCGCCAGCAGCCAAGAGGAGCTCCAGTCCTACAATGAGCAGTTCTTC
clone size: NA; D gene: TRBD2; J gene: TRBJ2-3; V gene: TRBV7-2; CDR3 protein: CASSLGGLAATDTQYF; CDR3 DNA: TGTGCCAGCAGCTTAGGAGGCCTAGCGGCCACAGATACGCAGTATTTT
clone size: few; D gene: TRBD1; J gene: TRBJ2-7; V gene: TRBV28; CDR3 protein: CASSSGDRVYEQYF; CDR3 DNA: TGTGCCAGCAGTTCAGGGGACAGGGTCTACGAGCAGTACTTC
clone size: NA; D gene: NA; J gene: TRBJ2-2; V gene: TRBV15; CDR3 protein: CATSRDAGPGFGGELFF; CDR3 DNA: TGTGCCACCAGCAGAGATGCGGGGCCAGGGTTCGGCGGGGAGCTGTTTTTT
clone size: NA; D gene: TRBD1; J gene: TRBJ1-1; V gene: TRBV11-2; CDR3 protein: CASRTGTGVGEAFF; CDR3 DNA: TGTGCCAGCAGGACCGGGACAGGGGTCGGTGAAGCTTTCTTT
clone size: NA; D gene: NA; J gene: TRBJ2-7; V gene: TRBV28; CDR3 protein: CATLDNSYEQYF; CDR3 DNA: TGTGCCACCTTGGACAATTCCTACGAGCAGTACTTC
clone size: NA; D gene: NA; J gene: TRBJ1-1; V gene: TRBV5-1; CDR3 protein: CASSFGHGEETEAFF; CDR3 DNA: TGCGCCAGCAGCTTTGGACACGGCGAAGAGACTGAAGCTTTCTTT
clone size: many; D gene: NA; J gene: TRBJ2-7; V gene: TRBV6-5; CDR3 protein: CASRTGGNYEQYF; CDR3 DNA: TGTGCCAGCAGGACTGGGGGGAACTACGAGCAGTACTTC
clone size: NA; D gene: TRBD2; J gene: TRBJ2-3; V gene: TRBV9; CDR3 protein: CASSVEGAGVADTQYF; CDR3 DNA: TGTGCCAGCAGCGTAGAAGGAGCGGGAGTGGCAGATACGCAGTATTTT
clone size: NA; D gene: NA; J gene: TRBJ1-1; V gene: TRBV7-2; CDR3 protein: CASTSRRGNTEAFF; CDR3 DNA: TGTGCCAGCACCTCCCGGAGAGGGAACACTGAAGCTTTCTTT
clone size: NA; D gene: TRBD1; J gene: TRBJ1-1; V gene: TRBV28; CDR3 protein: CASTGGTEAFF; CDR3 DNA: TGTGCCAGCACAGGGGGGACTGAAGCTTTCTTT
clone size: NA; D gene: TRBD1; J gene: TRBJ2-2; V gene: TRBV5-1; CDR3 protein: CASSRGQANTGELFF; CDR3 DNA: TGCGCCAGCAGCCGGGGACAGGCGAACACCGGGGAGCTGTTTTTT
clone size: NA; D gene: TRBD1; J gene: TRBJ2-4; V gene: TRBV2; CDR3 protein: CASRQGAETKNIQYF; CDR3 DNA: TGTGCCAGCAGGCAGGGGGCTGAGACCAAAAACATTCAGTACTTC
clone size: NA; D gene: TRBD1; J gene: TRBJ1-4; V gene: TRBV27; CDR3 protein: CASASRTGVGEKLFF; CDR3 DNA: TGTGCCAGCGCTTCCCGGACAGGGGTGGGCGAAAAACTGTTTTTT
clone size: NA; D gene: TRBD1; J gene: TRBJ1-1; V gene: TRBV18; CDR3 protein: CASSPRTGTEAFF; CDR3 DNA: TGTGCCAGCTCACCTCGGACAGGTACTGAAGCTTTCTTT
clone size: NA; D gene: NA; J gene: TRBJ1-5; V gene: TRBV9; CDR3 protein: CASSAPGSNQPQHF; CDR3 DNA: TGTGCCAGCAGCGCCCCGGGGAGCAATCAGCCCCAGCATTTT
clone size: NA; D gene: NA; J gene: TRBJ1-5; V gene: TRBV19; CDR3 protein: CASSVQDRNNQPQHF; CDR3 DNA: TGTGCCAGTAGTGTTCAGGACAGAAACAATCAGCCCCAGCATTTT
clone size: NA; D gene: TRBD2; J gene: TRBJ2-1; V gene: TRBV27; CDR3 protein: CASSLTTSVYNEQFF; CDR3 DNA: TGTGCCAGCAGTTTAACCACTAGCGTCTACAATGAGCAGTTCTTC
clone size: NA; D gene: TRBD1; J gene: TRBJ1-5; V gene: TRBV3-1/TRBV3-2; CDR3 protein: CASSQGTGAYQPQHF; CDR3 DNA: TGTGCCAGCAGCCAAGGGACAGGGGCTTACCAGCCCCAGCATTTT
clone size: NA; D gene: NA; J gene: TRBJ2-1; V gene: TRBV5-1; CDR3 protein: CASSNSGGSYNEQFF; CDR3 DNA: TGCGCCAGCAGCAATAGCGGAGGCTCCTACAATGAGCAGTTCTTC
clone size: NA; D gene: TRBD1; J gene: TRBJ2-1; V gene: TRBV7-3; CDR3 protein: CASSSRQGSHEQFF; CDR3 DNA: TGTGCCAGCAGCTCACGACAGGGGTCCCATGAGCAGTTCTTC
clone size: NA; D gene: NA; J gene: TRBJ2-2; V gene: TRBV18; CDR3 protein: CASSPRQDIKTGELFF; CDR3 DNA: TGTGCCAGCTCACCCAGACAGGACATCAAGACCGGGGAGCTGTTTTTT
clone size: NA; D gene: NA; J gene: TRBJ2-7; V gene: TRBV7-2; CDR3 protein: CASSLAREQYF; CDR3 DNA: TGTGCCAGCAGCTTAGCGCGAGAGCAGTACTTC
clone size: NA; D gene: TRBD1; J gene: TRBJ1-1; V gene: TRBV10-1; CDR3 protein: CASSDQTGANTEAFF; CDR3 DNA: TGCGCCAGCAGTGACCAGACAGGGGCGAACACTGAAGCTTTCTTT
clone size: NA; D gene: TRBD1; J gene: TRBJ1-5; V gene: TRBV5-1; CDR3 protein: CASSLGQGAGEPQHF; CDR3 DNA: TGCGCCAGCAGCTTAGGACAGGGGGCAGGAGAGCCCCAGCATTTT
clone size: NA; D gene: NA; J gene: TRBJ2-1; V gene: TRBV4-3; CDR3 protein: CASSQGAGPYNEQFF; CDR3 DNA: TGCGCCAGCAGCCAAGGAGCGGGTCCCTACAATGAGCAGTTCTTC
clone size: once; D gene: NA; J gene: TRBJ1-1; V gene: TRBV18; CDR3 protein: CASSPEYTRYTEAFF; CDR3 DNA: TGTGCCAGCTCACCTGAATATACGAGGTACACTGAAGCTTTCTTT
clone size: few; D gene: TRBD1; J gene: TRBJ1-3; V gene: TRBV7-6; CDR3 protein: CASSSRQGASGNTIYF; CDR3 DNA: TGTGCCAGCAGCTCCAGACAGGGGGCCAGTGGAAACACCATATATTTT